These 16 T cell receptor beta chains came from one sample sequenced in a study of blood T cell repertoires in COVID-19. Clones were read by immunoSEQ multiplex PCR, and TCRdb kept only the in-frame ones, dropping some. The sample includes roughly 200,000 clones, more than 65% seen only once; the top ten take less than 15%. Specimen: peripheral blood. The receptors here all came from a human donor in a cohort sampled during active COVID-19.

To note about this clone: This sample includes further DNA sequences coding for the same CDR3. The V call is TRBV9, the J call TRBJ2-6; D is possibly TRBD1 (5 bases). The CDR3 consists of 15 residues. Germline CDR1 is SGDLS and CDR2 is YYNGEE. Deletions cut 3 bases from V and 3 bases from J, with 10 bases between. The CDR3 sequence: CASSAQGSGANVLTF. Written as DNA, the CDR3 is TGTGCCAGCAGCGCCCAGGGTAGTGGGGCCAACGTCCTGACTTTC.

The chain couples TRBV6-5 to TRBJ1-5; no definite D call. Trimming cost V 6 bases and J 5 bases, with 11 bases left between them. The CDR3 covers 13 residues. Germline V lookup: CDR1 MNHEY, CDR2 SVGAGI. The CDR3 bases are TGTGCCAGCAGCCGCTACGCTTATCAGCCCCAGCATTTT. This codes for CASSRYAYQPQHF.

CDR3 bases: TGTGCCAGCAGCCAATTGGGGGGTTACTATGGCTACACCTTC. It yields the protein CASSQLGGYYGYTF. The gene calls are TRBV4-2 and TRBJ1-2; D perhaps matches TRBD1 (5 bases). The CDR3 is 14 residues long. In germline, CDR1 is LGHNA, CDR2 YNFKEQ. V was trimmed by 2 bases and J by 3 bases, leaving 10 bases between them.

V gene TRBV6-2 or TRBV6-3 combines with J gene TRBJ1-6; D might be TRBD1 (5 bases). This CDR3 spans 15 amino acids. Germline values: CDR1 MNHEY, CDR2 SVGEGT. Trimming pared 5 bases from V and 0 bases from J, leaving 8 bases between. The CDR3 nucleotides read TGTGCCAGCAGTGGGGCAAGCTCCTATAATTCACCCCTCCACTTT. It translates to CASSGASSYNSPLHF.

This rearrangement joins TRBV13 to TRBJ1-1; 8 nucleotides align to TRBD1. CDR1 and CDR2 from the germline V gene are PRHDT and FYEKMQ (reference sequence). V was pared by 2 bases and J by 10 bases, with 15 bases of the junction left unmatched. There are 16 residues in the CDR3. The DNA of the CDR3 is TGTGCCAGCAGCTTAAGGCAGGGGGCGCACATAGGTCTAGCTTTCTTT. Its protein product is CASSLRQGAHIGLAFF.

The chain has TRBV19 and TRBJ2-7; D gene uncertain. CDR1 and CDR2 from the germline V gene are LNHDA and SQIVND (reference sequence). The CDR3 sequence is 14 residues long. V was trimmed by 3 bases and J by 2 bases, leaving 11 bases between them. CDR3: CASSISENTYEQYF. CDR3 in DNA: TGTGCCAGTAGTATTTCTGAGAATACCTACGAGCAGTACTTC.

This chain connects TRBV2 to TRBJ2-1; the match to TRBD2 covers 7 bases. Trimming at V came to 2 bases and at J to 0 bases, leaving 7 bases not matched to a gene. The CDR3 sequence is 17 residues long. Germline V gene data show CDR1 as SNHLY and CDR2 as FYNNEI. The CDR3 nucleotides read TGTGCCAGCAGTGAAAGGGCACTAGCGAACTCCTACAATGAGCAGTTCTTC. Residues: CASSERALANSYNEQFF.

J is TRBJ2-3 and V is TRBV29-1, with 9 bases matching TRBD1. There are 13 residues in the CDR3. Germline CDR1 SQVTM, CDR2 ANQGSEA. V gave up 7 bases and J gave up 4 bases; unmatched junction bases: 6. The CDR3 is CSGQGVGADTQYF. As DNA, the CDR3 is TGCAGCGGACAGGGGGTTGGGGCAGATACGCAGTATTTT.

This clone came up a few times. The gene calls are TRBV7-6 and TRBJ1-1, with 9 bases fitting TRBD1. This CDR3 is built from 15 residues. The germline V gene has CDR1 SGHVS and CDR2 FNYEAQ. The V gene end was trimmed by 5 bases and the J gene end by 3 bases; junction bases not matched to a gene: 7. The CDR3 reads CASSPEGQGDTEAFF. For the CDR3, the DNA is TGTGCCAGCAGCCCCGAGGGACAGGGCGACACTGAAGCTTTCTTT.

The V and J genes are TRBV7-9 and TRBJ2-7, with D tentatively TRBD1 (6 bases). Germline V gene lookup returns CDR1 SEHNR and CDR2 FQNEAQ (reference sequence). V was shortened by 2 bases and J by 7 bases, with 27 bases between the two germline ends. The CDR3 contains 18 residues. CDR3 in DNA: TGTGCCAGCAGCTTATGGGGTTCCCAGGGGCAGATTAGCAGGGAGCAGTACTTC. Amino acids: CASSLWGSQGQISREQYF.

V usage is TRBV7-2 and J usage is TRBJ1-3; a weak D match, TRBD1 (6 bases). CDR1 is SGHTA, CDR2 FQGNSA, per germline. This CDR3 spans 14 amino acids. V lost 5 bases and J 2 bases, leaving 10 bases between the germline ends. CDR3 loop: CASSQQGAGNTIYF. The DNA for the CDR3 is TGTGCCAGCAGCCAACAGGGCGCTGGAAACACCATATATTTT.

The chain uses TRBV18 and TRBJ1-2, with 11 bases matching TRBD1. Germline V lookup: CDR1 KGHSH, CDR2 LQKENI. Germline trimming cut 3 bases from V and 5 bases from J; bases unmatched to any gene: 2. The CDR3 sequence is 14 residues long. Here the CDR3 DNA reads TGTGCCAGCTCACCCGGACAGGGGGCGTATGGCTACACCTTC. This sequence encodes CASSPGQGAYGYTF. Supplemented by reference TRBV18 and TRBJ1-2, the full variable domain reads NAGVMQNPRHLVRRRGQEARLRCSPMKGHSHVYWYRQLPEEGLKFMVYLQKENIIDESGMPKERFSAEFPKEGPSILRIQQVVRGDSAAYFCASSPGQGAYGYTFGSGTRLTVV.

The rearrangement links TRBV7-9 to TRBJ1-2, with D possibly matching TRBD1 (6 bases). The CDR3 covers 15 residues. Per germline, CDR1 SEHNR and CDR2 FQNEAQ (reference sequence). V was pared by 1 base and J by 0 bases, with 9 bases between. The CDR3 here is CASSLDRASNYGYTF. In DNA, the CDR3 is TGTGCCAGCAGCTTAGACAGGGCATCTAACTATGGCTACACCTTC.

The chain is built from TRBV6-5 and TRBJ2-1; maybe TRBD1 (6 bases). Trimming pared 6 bases from V and 5 bases from J, leaving 14 bases between. Looked up from germline, CDR1 is MNHEY and CDR2 is SVGAGI. This CDR3 spans 14 amino acids. The CDR3 sequence: CASSLRDTNNEQFF. The DNA for the CDR3 is TGTGCCAGCAGCCTCCGGGACACCAACAATGAGCAGTTCTTC.

This clone has a handful of counts. The chain combines TRBV28 with TRBJ1-5; TRBD1 is a possible D gene (5 bases). CDR3 length: 15 residues. Trimming stripped 7 bases from V and 2 bases from J, with 15 bases between. Germline V gene data show CDR1 as MDHEN and CDR2 as SYDVKM. As DNA, the CDR3 is TGTGCCAGCACTCCAGGAGGGGCTGGCAATCAGCCCCAGCATTTT. Translating gives CASTPGGAGNQPQHF.

The chain carries TRBV5-1 and TRBJ2-1, with D tentatively TRBD2 (6 bases). Germline V gene data show CDR1 as SGHRS and CDR2 as YFSETQ. The CDR3 runs 14 residues. The germline V and J ends were trimmed by 3 bases and 9 bases, with 16 bases remaining between them. CDR3 nucleotide sequence: TGCGCCAGCAGCTGGGCCACTAGCTTTGGTGAGCAGTTCTTC. Protein: CASSWATSFGEQFF.